This T cell receptor (beta chain) was sequenced in a study of tissue T cells after allogeneic stem cell transplantation (dated by TCRdb to between 2021 and 2023). Looking at the study overall: If a tissue had multiple samples, a pathologist reviewed H&E sections so that samples with histologically apparent lymphocytes got priority for sequencing. TCR beta repertoires were profiled across many tissues obtained from research autopsies of patients with and without GVHD, as well as in mouse models of GVHD. The human part of the study was a prospective observational study with no blinding and no randomization. Results the study describes overall, beyond this receptor: No blood samples were available from the non-GVHD comparator patients. Within patients, how anatomically similar tissues were was a major factor shaping TCR repertoire composition, regardless of disease or transplant status. Only a few T cell clones appeared in more than one patient, yet motif-based clustering showed tissue-specific repertoire signatures that were shared between patients. In both patients and mice, T cells from blood and spleen picked up only a limited part of the TCR repertoire that was detected in tissues. Sampling depth was acknowledged as a limitation, and the patient cohort was both small and clinically heterogeneous. The study did not determine which tissue TCRs were alloreactive or antigen-specific, and some clones might have been persisting host cells.

The intended sense of this specimen's time point label: human tissue collected at research (rapid) autopsy. Three non-HCT comparator patients with other cancers, who had at least five GI tract samples and no known GI disease at death, were retrospectively selected. Autopsy tissues, which were obtained after a median post-mortem interval of approximately 10 hours, included GI sites from esophagus to rectum, liver, skin and lymphoid organs including spleen. Each autopsy specimen was cut in two, with one portion flash-frozen in liquid nitrogen and the remainder formalin-fixed, and the outer muscle layers of GI specimens were removed. Genomic DNA was extracted from frozen tissues using the Mag-Bind Blood & Tissue DNA HDQ 96 Kit on a Chemagic 360 or the DNeasy Blood & Tissue Kit. Because of concern about red blood cell contamination, extracted DNA underwent additional purification with the Genomic DNA Clean & Concentrator-25 kit.

From cysteine to phenylalanine, the CDR3 is 14 amino acids long. Just CDR3 DNA is preserved here, 42 bases in frame from base 1. Here V drops 4 bases and J drops 0 bases, and the junction holds 3 bases not matched to any gene. The germline V gene (reference sequence) specifies LNHDA as CDR1 and SQIVND as CDR2. In the case of this clone: Its binding antigen is unknown. No much larger clone exists at a distance of one base, and base qualities are not known.

The library came from the immunoSEQ multiplex PCR assay. Adaptive Biotechnologies performed the TCRbeta CDR3 sequencing at survey depth and reported CDR3 sequences, V/J genes, productive frequency and template counts. Amplification of TCR beta CDR3 regions started from genomic DNA instead of RNA. As for how the authors treated the data: Jensen-Shannon divergence was used to quantify pairwise repertoire overlap between tissues, with a value of 1 indicating complete divergence and a value of 0 indicating identical repertoires. Tissues were grouped by single-linkage agglomerative hierarchical clustering of pairwise JSD values, and the clustering results were shown as dendrograms. All patient samples were analyzed with GLIPH2 using simulation_depth 1000, kmer_min_depth 3 and cdr3_length_cutoff 8, and only groups containing more than two unique CDR3s were kept. In a standardized tissue-overlap score, Jaccard GLIPH-group overlap across patients was extrapolated to a standard repertoire size of 1000 clones. Linear mixed-effect models, with tissue included as a fixed effect and individual included as a random effect, were used to assess associations of diversity with clinical or experimental variables. TCRdb obtained this table from immuneACCESS and retained in-frame rearrangements with V and J assigned. These tables miss some clones; where compared with another copy, unresolved V genes account for less than half of the shortfall, and the remainder is unexplained. V, J and clone size derive from that table, while D and trimming were established from the DNA sequence. In this sample the table shows some 10,000 clones, approximately 70% of which occur a single time. The ten largest make up 20% to 30% of the sample.

This clonotype originated in a male donor older than 55 with lung cancer. The chain employs TRBV19 and TRBJ2-7, and TRBD1 aligns with 7 junction nucleotides. Sequenced material: tissue from the stomach, taken at autopsy. The DNA sequence is given as TGTGCCAGTAGTACTGAGGGGGCCTCCTACGAGCAGTACTTC. Its protein product is CASSTEGASYEQYF.